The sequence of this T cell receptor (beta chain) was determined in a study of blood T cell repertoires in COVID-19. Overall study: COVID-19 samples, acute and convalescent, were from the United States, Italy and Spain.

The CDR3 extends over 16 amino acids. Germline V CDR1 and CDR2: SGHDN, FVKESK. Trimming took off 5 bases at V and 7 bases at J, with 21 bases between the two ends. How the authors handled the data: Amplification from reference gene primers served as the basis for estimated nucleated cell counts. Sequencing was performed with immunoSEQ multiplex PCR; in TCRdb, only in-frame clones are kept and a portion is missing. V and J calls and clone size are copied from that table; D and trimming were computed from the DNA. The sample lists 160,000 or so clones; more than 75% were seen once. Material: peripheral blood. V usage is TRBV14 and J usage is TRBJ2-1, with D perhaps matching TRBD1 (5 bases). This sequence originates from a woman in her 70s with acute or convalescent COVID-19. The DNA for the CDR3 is TGTGCCAGCAGCGCTTTGGGGCGGACCGATGGAAATGAGCAGTTCTTC. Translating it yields CASSALGRTDGNEQFF.